These 18 T cell receptor beta chains were all obtained from the same sample, sequenced in a study of vaccination effects on CD4 cells after COVID-19. These TCRs' antigens remain unknown. Under the ViraFEST assay, PBMC were stimulated with viral peptide pools so that antigen-specific CD4+ T cells expanded. Sequencing was performed afterwards. The culture ran for approximately 10 days, and then CD4+ T cells were isolated. TCRdb's copy holds only in-frame clones and misses some; the assay was immunoSEQ multiplex PCR. The profile covers 9,500 to 13,000 clones, with 65% to 75% appearing a single time and 20% to 25% taken by the ten largest. The sample here was CD4+ T cells from PBMCs cultured with HCoV-229E spike peptides, taken before COVID-19 vaccination. These receptors were taken from a human donor who received a COVID-19 vaccine.

V and J are TRBV14 and TRBJ1-1, with TRBD1 matching 9 bases. Germline CDR1 and CDR2: SGHDN and FVKESK. CDR3 size: 17 residues. J was trimmed by 6 bases and V by 1 base; bases with no gene match: 12. CDR3 sequence (DNA): TGTGCCAGCAGCCAAGTACGCTGGGACAGGGTTTGGGCTGAAGCTTTCTTT. It codes for CASSQVRWDRVWAEAFF.

The chain combines TRBV7-3 with TRBJ2-3; no firm D call. Trimming removed 0 bases from V and 4 bases from J, with 5 bases in between. The CDR3 is 13 residues long. Per the germline V gene, CDR1 is SGHTA and CDR2 is FQGTGA. The DNA of the CDR3 is TGTGCCAGCAGCTTAACCGGGCCAGATACGCAGTATTTT. Translated, it gives CASSLTGPDTQYF.

The CDR3 nucleotides are TGTGCCAGCAGGACTGGAGGGTACGAGCAGTACTTC. Translated, it gives CASRTGGYEQYF. This chain uses TRBV12-3 or TRBV12-4 with TRBJ2-7; possible D gene TRBD2, 6 bases. The CDR3 totals 12 residues. Trimming left V 6 bases short and J 4 bases short, with 10 bases between.

This clone is labeled as medium-sized. The V and J genes are TRBV4-1 and TRBJ1-1; D may be TRBD1 (6 bases). Trimming pared 4 bases from V and 6 bases from J, leaving 21 bases between. The CDR3 extends over 16 amino acids. Germline V gene sequence: CDR1 MGHRA, CDR2 YSYEKL. CDR3 in amino acids: CASSLTETGGRAEAFF. The DNA for the CDR3 is TGCGCCAGCAGCCTAACGGAAACGGGGGGCAGGGCTGAAGCTTTCTTT.

This clone was recorded only once. V usage is TRBV2 and J usage is TRBJ2-3; TRBD1 aligns across 9 bases. Germline lookup yields CDR1 SNHLY and CDR2 FYNNEI. The CDR3 runs 15 residues. J lost 6 bases, V lost 6 bases, and 10 bases had no gene match. The CDR3 nucleotides read TGTGCCAGCAGGCGACCGGGACAGGGAAAGGATACGCAGTATTTT. Translating it yields CASRRPGQGKDTQYF.

This clone appeared a single time. The V gene is TRBV9, the J gene TRBJ1-4, with 7 nucleotides matching TRBD1. The CDR3 sequence is 14 residues long. Trimming took 5 bases from V and 2 from J; bases not matched to a gene: 3. Germline loops: CDR1 SGDLS, CDR2 YYNGEE. DNA for the CDR3: TGTGCCAGCAGTCCGGGACAGACTAATGAAAAACTGTTTTTT. It translates to CASSPGQTNEKLFF.

This chain joins TRBV25-1 and TRBJ1-2, with a possible D match to TRBD1 (6 bases). V was cut by 5 bases and J by 5 bases, with 12 bases left in between. This CDR3 comprises 13 residues. The germline V gene has CDR1 MGHDK and CDR2 SYGVNS. The DNA of the CDR3 is TGTGCCAGCAGTTACCAGGGGACTTATGGCTACACCTTC. Translation: CASSYQGTYGYTF.

The genes are TRBV11-2 and TRBJ2-3; no reliable D call. CDR1 and CDR2 from the germline V gene are SGHAT and FQNNGV. The CDR3 is made up of 15 amino acids. V was pared by 3 bases and J by 4 bases, with 14 bases between. CDR3 protein: CASSLMDPRSDTQYF. DNA of the CDR3: TGTGCCAGCAGCTTGATGGACCCGAGGTCAGATACGCAGTATTTT.

This clone was seen a handful of times. J is TRBJ1-6 and V is TRBV5-6; the match to TRBD1 covers 7 bases. The CDR3 consists of 15 residues. After removal of 0 bases from V and 7 bases from J, the junction contained 4 bases not matched to a gene. Germline values: CDR1 SGHDT, CDR2 YYEEEE. CDR3 DNA sequence: TGTGCCAGCAGCTTGGACAGGGGTTACAATTCACCCCTCCACTTT. Its translation: CASSLDRGYNSPLHF.

The rearrangement links TRBV7-2 to TRBJ2-3, with 9 bases lining up with TRBD2. Germline assignment: CDR1 SGHTA and CDR2 FQGNSA. CDR3 length: 18 amino acids. The V and J ends lost 4 bases and 6 bases, in that order; junction bases with no gene match: 17. In nucleotides, the CDR3 is TGTGCCAGCAGCTCAAAGAGGCGCGGGGGGGCCTTGGCTGATACGCAGTATTTT. Amino acid sequence: CASSSKRRGGALADTQYF.

The chain uses TRBV2 and TRBJ2-1, with TRBD2 matching 7 bases. Per germline, CDR1 SNHLY and CDR2 FYNNEI. This CDR3 is built from 15 residues. V lost 6 bases and J lost 7; bases outside the gene matches: 12. This CDR3 is CASRGVSGFWNEQFF. CDR3 bases: TGTGCCAGCAGGGGGGTTAGCGGGTTTTGGAATGAGCAGTTCTTC. Full variable domain (rest looked up from reference TRBV2 and TRBJ2-1): EPEVTQTPSHQVTQMGQEVILRCVPISNHLYFYWYRQILGQKVEFLVSFYNNEISEKSEIFDDQFSVERPDGSNFTLKIRSTKLEDSAMYFCASRGVSGFWNEQFFGPGTRLTVL.

The genes are TRBV19 and TRBJ2-7; weak D call: TRBD2 (5 bases). V was cut by 4 bases and J by 6 bases, with 13 bases left in between. Germline loops: CDR1 LNHDA, CDR2 SQIVND (reference sequence). This CDR3 contains 13 residues. The CDR3 DNA is TGTGCCAGTAGTACGACGGAGGCGGCCGAGCAGTACTTC. Translated: CASSTTEAAEQYF.

The sample holds one count of this clone. This sequence joins TRBV10-3 and TRBJ2-1; D may be TRBD2 (6 bases). The CDR3 is made up of 15 amino acids. Trimming took off 6 bases at V and 1 base at J, with 13 bases between the two ends. Germline V gene lookup returns CDR1 ENHRY and CDR2 SYGVKD. CDR3 bases: TGTGCCATCAGGGCCGGGACTGGTTCCTACAATGAGCAGTTCTTC. Translated, it gives CAIRAGTGSYNEQFF.

The sample holds a few counts of this clone. The chain links TRBV5-4 to TRBJ1-2; 7 positions agree with TRBD1. This CDR3 has 13 residues. CDR1 SGHNT and CDR2 YYREEE come from the germline V gene (reference sequence). The trim removed 2 bases at V and 4 bases at J, leaving 2 bases unmatched. The CDR3 reads CASSLAGGYGYTF. DNA for the CDR3: TGTGCCAGCAGCTTAGCAGGGGGCTATGGCTACACCTTC.

The chain uses TRBV5-6 and TRBJ2-4, with D hard to call. The CDR3 extends over 16 amino acids. Germline V lookup: CDR1 SGHDT, CDR2 YYEEEE. Trimming stripped 0 bases from V and 1 base from J, with 11 bases between. The CDR3 spells CASSLAPGKAKNIQYF. CDR3 bases: TGTGCCAGCAGCTTGGCCCCTGGTAAGGCCAAAAACATTCAGTACTTC.

This clone showed up just once. The chain combines TRBV27 with TRBJ2-7; 8 positions agree with TRBD1. The CDR3 length is 15 residues. Germline CDR1 reads MNHEY; CDR2 reads SMNVEV (reference sequence). The junction had 6 bases not matched to a gene; V was cut back by 5 bases and J by 0 bases. The CDR3 loop is CASSLRGQGSYEQYF. Written as DNA, the CDR3 is TGTGCCAGCAGTCTCAGAGGACAGGGCTCCTACGAGCAGTACTTC.

This chain connects TRBV30 to TRBJ1-1; D possibly corresponds to TRBD1 (5 bases). The V end was cut by 0 bases, the J end by 6 bases, with 11 bases between. This CDR3 has 13 amino acids. Germline CDR1 is GTSNPN and CDR2 is SVGIG (reference sequence). The CDR3 loop is CAWSVKGRAEAFF. CDR3 nucleotide sequence: TGTGCCTGGAGTGTGAAGGGGCGGGCTGAAGCTTTCTTT. Filled out from reference TRBV30 and TRBJ1-1, the complete variable domain reads SQTIHQWPATLVQPVGSPLSLECTVEGTSNPNLYWYRQAAGRGLQLLFYSVGIGQISSEVPQNLSASRPQDRQFILSSKKLLLSDSGFYLCAWSVKGRAEAFFGQGTRLTVV.

This clone turned up a few times. This chain joins TRBV2 and TRBJ2-7; D gene ambiguous. The CDR3 totals 13 residues. V was trimmed by 1 base and J by 10 bases, leaving 14 bases between them. Germline CDR1 is SNHLY and CDR2 is FYNNEI. CDR3 sequence (DNA): TGTGCCAGCAGTGAAGGGGCCCCCTACGGCCAGTACTTC. Residues: CASSEGAPYGQYF.